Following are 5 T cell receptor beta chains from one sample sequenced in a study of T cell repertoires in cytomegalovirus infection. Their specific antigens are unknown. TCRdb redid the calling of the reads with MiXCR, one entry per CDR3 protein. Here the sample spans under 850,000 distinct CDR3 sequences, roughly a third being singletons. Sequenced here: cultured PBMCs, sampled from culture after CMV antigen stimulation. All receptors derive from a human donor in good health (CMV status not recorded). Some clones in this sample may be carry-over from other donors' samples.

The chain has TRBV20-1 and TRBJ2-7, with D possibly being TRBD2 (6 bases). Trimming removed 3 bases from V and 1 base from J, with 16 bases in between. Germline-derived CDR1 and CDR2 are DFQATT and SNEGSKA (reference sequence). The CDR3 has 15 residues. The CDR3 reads CSARSGAGSSYEQYF. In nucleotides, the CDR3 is TGCAGTGCTAGGAGCGGTGCGGGGAGTTCCTACGAGCAGTACTTC.

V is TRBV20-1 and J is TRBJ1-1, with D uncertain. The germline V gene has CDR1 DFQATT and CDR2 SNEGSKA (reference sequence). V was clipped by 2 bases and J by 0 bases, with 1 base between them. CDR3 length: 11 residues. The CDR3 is CSARLNTEAFF. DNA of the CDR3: TGCAGTGCTAGACTGAACACTGAAGCTTTCTTT.

The CDR3 sequence is CASSQDGRGTEAFF. Here the CDR3 DNA reads TGTGCCAGCAGCCAAGACGGCCGGGGCACTGAAGCTTTCTTT. The chain uses TRBV14 and TRBJ1-1, with D uncertain. CDR1 SGHDN and CDR2 FVKESK come from the germline V gene. V lost 0 bases and J lost 4, with 9 bases in between. The CDR3 is 14 residues long.

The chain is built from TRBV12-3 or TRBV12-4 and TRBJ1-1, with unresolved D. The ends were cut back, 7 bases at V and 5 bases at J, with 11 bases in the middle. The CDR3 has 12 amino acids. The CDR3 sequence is CASTMGGTEAFF. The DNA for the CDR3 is TGTGCCAGCACTATGGGCGGGACTGAAGCTTTCTTT.

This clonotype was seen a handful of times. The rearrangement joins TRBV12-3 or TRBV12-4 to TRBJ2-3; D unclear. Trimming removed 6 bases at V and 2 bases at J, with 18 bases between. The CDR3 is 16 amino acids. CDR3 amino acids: CASSPGRSGYTDTQYF. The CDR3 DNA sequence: TGTGCCAGCAGCCCTGGCCGCTCTGGTTACACAGATACGCAGTATTTT.